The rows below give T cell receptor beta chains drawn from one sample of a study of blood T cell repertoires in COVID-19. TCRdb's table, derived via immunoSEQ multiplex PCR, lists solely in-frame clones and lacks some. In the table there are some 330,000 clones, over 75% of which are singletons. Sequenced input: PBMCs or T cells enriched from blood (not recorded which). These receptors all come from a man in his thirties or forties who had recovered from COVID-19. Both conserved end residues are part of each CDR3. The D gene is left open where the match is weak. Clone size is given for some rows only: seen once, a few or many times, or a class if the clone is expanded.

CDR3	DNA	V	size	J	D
CASSPPSGYGYTF	TGTGCCAGCTCACCACCGTCAGGGTATGGCTACACCTTC	TRBV18	few	TRBJ1-2	NA
CASSRLYEQYF	TGTGCCAGCAGCCGCCTATACGAGCAGTACTTC	TRBV3-1/TRBV3-2	NA	TRBJ2-7	NA
CASTLGARLTYEQYF	TGTGCCAGCACCCTTGGGGCCCGATTAACCTACGAGCAGTACTTC	TRBV5-6	NA	TRBJ2-7	NA
CASSAQTVEAFF	TGTGCCAGCAGCGCACAGACAGTTGAAGCTTTCTTT	TRBV9	NA	TRBJ1-1	NA
CAWSELGGNYGYTF	TGTGCCTGGAGTGAACTGGGGGGAAACTATGGCTACACCTTC	TRBV30	NA	TRBJ1-2	NA
CASSPRQGGNADTQYF	TGTGCCAGCAGCCCGAGGCAAGGCGGGAATGCAGATACGCAGTATTTT	TRBV5-4	NA	TRBJ2-3	NA
CASRLPPGQGGVFF	TGTGCAAGTCGCTTACCTCCGGGCCAAGGAGGGGTGTTTTTT	TRBV12-2	NA	TRBJ1-4	NA
CASSSNTNSRNTIYF	TGTGCCAGCAGCTCCAATACAAATTCGAGAAACACCATATATTTT	TRBV11-2	few	TRBJ1-3	NA
CASSPLVGLGQGVGEQFF	TGTGCCAGCAGCCCCCTGGTAGGGTTGGGACAGGGAGTGGGCGAGCAGTTCTTC	TRBV7-9	NA	TRBJ2-1	TRBD1
CASSRVEQGSYEQYF	TGTGCCAGCTCTAGGGTGGAACAGGGATCCTACGAGCAGTACTTC	TRBV18	NA	TRBJ2-7	NA
CASRNEAVIYGYTF	TGTGCCAGCAGGAACGAGGCGGTTATCTATGGCTACACCTTC	TRBV28	once	TRBJ1-2	NA
CASSETGGSNEQFF	TGTGCCAGCAGTGAAACAGGGGGATCGAACGAGCAGTTCTTC	TRBV6-4	NA	TRBJ2-1	TRBD1
CASSPYTGELFF	TGTGCCAGCAGTCCATACACCGGGGAGCTGTTTTTT	TRBV6-5	NA	TRBJ2-2	NA
CASSSRTGGYEQYF	TGTGCCAGCAGCTCGCGGACAGGGGGATACGAGCAGTACTTC	TRBV5-4	once	TRBJ2-7	TRBD1
CASSLADRPNYGYTF	TGTGCCAGCAGCTTGGCCGACAGGCCCAACTATGGCTACACCTTC	TRBV5-4	NA	TRBJ1-2	NA
CASSPPTGETEAFF	TGTGCCAGCTCACCACCGACAGGGGAAACTGAAGCTTTCTTT	TRBV18	NA	TRBJ1-1	TRBD1
CASSSGLAGWGSYNEQFF	TGTGCCAGCAGCTCGGGACTAGCGGGGTGGGGTTCCTACAATGAGCAGTTCTTC	TRBV13	NA	TRBJ2-1	TRBD2
CASSLFKGYEQYF	TGTGCCAGCAGCTTATTTAAGGGGTACGAGCAGTACTTC	TRBV13	NA	TRBJ2-7	NA
CASSGAGGPYNEQFF	TGTGCCAGCAGTGGGGCGGGGGGGCCCTACAATGAGCAGTTCTTC	TRBV6-2/TRBV6-3	NA	TRBJ2-1	TRBD2
CASKRQGVTYEQYF	TGTGCCAGCAAAAGACAGGGGGTTACCTACGAGCAGTACTTC	TRBV27	once	TRBJ2-7	TRBD1
CASSPTGYNEQFF	TGTGCCAGCAGCCCTACAGGTTACAATGAGCAGTTCTTC	TRBV7-8	NA	TRBJ2-1	NA
CASSYTGGGTDTQYF	TGTGCCAGCAGTTATACGGGGGGAGGCACAGATACGCAGTATTTT	TRBV28	NA	TRBJ2-3	TRBD2
CASRQEYYNEQFF	TGTGCCAGCAGACAGGAGTACTACAATGAGCAGTTCTTC	TRBV3-1/TRBV3-2	once	TRBJ2-1	NA
CSVRTDRETQYF	TGCAGCGTTCGGACAGACCGAGAGACCCAGTACTTC	TRBV29-1	NA	TRBJ2-5	NA
CASSQRTVGVGYTF	TGTGCCAGCAGCCAGCGGACGGTAGGGGTGGGCTACACCTTC	TRBV3-1/TRBV3-2	NA	TRBJ1-2	NA
CASSEQQENEQFF	TGCGCCAGCAGTGAGCAACAGGAAAATGAGCAGTTCTTC	TRBV10-1	NA	TRBJ2-1	NA
CASSAGIAGRRDEQFF	TGTGCCAGCAGCGCAGGAATAGCGGGGCGACGCGATGAGCAGTTCTTC	TRBV5-8	NA	TRBJ2-1	TRBD2
CASSDLEKTGELFF	TGTGCCAGCAGTGATCTAGAGAAGACCGGGGAGCTGTTTTTT	TRBV6-1	NA	TRBJ2-2	NA
CASTNTGYTEAFF	TGTGCCAGCACCAATACGGGGTACACTGAAGCTTTCTTT	TRBV28	NA	TRBJ1-1	NA
CATYSRTSPNTGELFF	TGTGCCACATACTCGCGGACAAGCCCCAACACCGGGGAGCTGTTTTTT	TRBV28	NA	TRBJ2-2	NA
CASRQGNTEAFF	TGCGCCAGCCGACAGGGGAACACTGAAGCTTTCTTT	TRBV10-2	NA	TRBJ1-1	TRBD1
CAWSVLPGGDREYTGELFF	TGTGCCTGGAGTGTACTGCCTGGTGGGGACAGGGAGTACACCGGGGAGCTGTTTTTT	TRBV30	NA	TRBJ2-2	TRBD1
CASSGGLAGPIGETQYF	TGTGCCAGCAGCGGGGGACTAGCGGGTCCCATTGGGGAGACCCAGTACTTC	TRBV9	NA	TRBJ2-5	TRBD2
CASSDLTGWLGQPQHF	TGTGCCAGCAGTGATTTGACAGGGTGGCTCGGCCAGCCCCAGCATTTT	TRBV6-1	NA	TRBJ1-5	TRBD1
CATSRDDMNTEAFF	TGTGCCACCAGCAGAGATGACATGAACACTGAAGCTTTCTTT	TRBV15	NA	TRBJ1-1	NA
CASSPGYAGNTIYF	TGTGCCAGCAGTCCAGGGTACGCTGGAAACACCATATATTTT	TRBV6-5	NA	TRBJ1-3	NA
CASGEDGSNQPQHF	TGTGCCAGCGGGGAGGACGGTAGCAATCAGCCCCAGCATTTT	TRBV7-2	NA	TRBJ1-5	NA
CASSSGVQPQHF	TGTGCCAGCAGCTCAGGGGTTCAGCCCCAGCATTTT	TRBV7-9	NA	TRBJ1-5	NA
CASSLSSYEQYF	TGTGCCAGTAGCCTAAGCTCCTACGAGCAGTACTTC	TRBV19	NA	TRBJ2-7	NA
CASSSGSDNTDTQYF	TGTGCCAGCAGTTCGGGTAGCGATAACACAGATACGCAGTATTTT	TRBV28	NA	TRBJ2-3	NA
CASSTGAAGEKLFF	TGTGCCAGCTCAACCGGGGCGGCGGGGGAAAAACTGTTTTTT	TRBV28	NA	TRBJ1-4	NA
CASSEAWTTNYGYTF	TGTGCCAGCAGTGAAGCTTGGACAACTAACTATGGCTACACCTTC	TRBV6-1	once	TRBJ1-2	NA
CATSGLTGGLAGVDTQYF	TGTGCCACCAGCGGTCTGACCGGGGGACTAGCGGGGGTAGATACGCAGTATTTT	TRBV15	NA	TRBJ2-3	TRBD2
CASRSGTSVAGELFF	TGCGCCAGCAGGTCCGGGACTAGCGTGGCCGGGGAGCTGTTTTTT	TRBV5-1	NA	TRBJ2-2	TRBD2
CASSIEVQGRQPQHF	TGTGCCAGTAGTATAGAGGTGCAGGGCCGACAGCCCCAGCATTTT	TRBV19	once	TRBJ1-5	NA
CASGTGESYEQYF	TGTGCCAGTGGGACAGGGGAGTCCTACGAGCAGTACTTC	TRBV27	NA	TRBJ2-7	TRBD1